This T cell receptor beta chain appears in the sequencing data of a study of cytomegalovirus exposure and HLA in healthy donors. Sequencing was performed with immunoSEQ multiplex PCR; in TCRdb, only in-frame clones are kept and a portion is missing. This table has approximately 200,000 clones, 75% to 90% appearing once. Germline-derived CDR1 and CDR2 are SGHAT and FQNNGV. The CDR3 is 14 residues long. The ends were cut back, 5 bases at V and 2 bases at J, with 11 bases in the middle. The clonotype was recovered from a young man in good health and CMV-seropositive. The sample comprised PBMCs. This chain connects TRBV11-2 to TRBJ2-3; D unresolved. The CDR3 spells CASSPRLTTDTQYF. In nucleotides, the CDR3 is TGTGCCAGCAGCCCAAGACTGACCACAGATACGCAGTATTTT.